This T cell receptor beta chain was identified during a study of cytomegalovirus exposure and HLA in healthy donors. In the PCR, 60 Vbeta and 13 Jbeta primers were used. TCRdb keeps only in-frame clones here, not all; method: immunoSEQ multiplex PCR. Of 190,000 or so clones listed, about four fifths are singletons. The sample holds a few counts of this clone. CDR1 SGHAT and CDR2 FQDESV come from the germline V gene (reference sequence). V was trimmed by 0 bases and J by 5 bases, leaving 10 bases between them. The CDR3 covers 14 residues. The receptor was isolated from a man aged 45-65 years in good health and CMV-seronegative. Material for sequencing was PBMCs. V usage is TRBV11-1 and J usage is TRBJ1-1; no clear D gene. For the CDR3, the DNA is TGTGCCAGCAGCTTAGCAGGGAGCCGAACTGAAGCTTTCTTT. This encodes CASSLAGSRTEAFF.